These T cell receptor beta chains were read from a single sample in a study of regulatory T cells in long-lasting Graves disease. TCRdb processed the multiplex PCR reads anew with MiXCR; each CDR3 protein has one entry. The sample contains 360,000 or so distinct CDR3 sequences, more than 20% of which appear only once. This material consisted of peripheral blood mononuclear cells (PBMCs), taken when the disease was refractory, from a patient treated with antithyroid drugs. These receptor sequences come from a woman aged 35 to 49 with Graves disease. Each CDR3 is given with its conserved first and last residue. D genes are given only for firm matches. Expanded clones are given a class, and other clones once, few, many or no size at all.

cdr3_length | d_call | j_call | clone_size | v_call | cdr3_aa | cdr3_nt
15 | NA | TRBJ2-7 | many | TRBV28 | CASSFPASRFDEQYF | TGTGCCAGCAGTTTTCCTGCCTCGCGGTTCGACGAGCAGTACTTC
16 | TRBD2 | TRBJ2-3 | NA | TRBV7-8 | CASSLGWGGTSDTQYF | TGTGCCAGCAGCCTGGGGTGGGGGGGTACATCGGATACGCAGTATTTT
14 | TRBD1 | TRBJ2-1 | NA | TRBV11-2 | CASSSGQGADEQFF | TGTGCCAGCAGCTCGGGACAGGGGGCCGATGAGCAGTTCTTC
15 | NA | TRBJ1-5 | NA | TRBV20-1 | CSAPLVNTGNQSQHF | TGCAGTGCTCCCTTAGTAAACACTGGCAATCAGTCCCAGCATTTT
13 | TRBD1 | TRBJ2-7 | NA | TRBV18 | CASPGTGSYEQYF | TGTGCCAGCCCCGGGACAGGATCCTACGAGCAGTACTTC
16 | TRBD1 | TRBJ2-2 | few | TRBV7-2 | CASRSPGGADTGELFF | TGTGCCAGCAGATCGCCAGGGGGCGCGGACACCGGGGAGCTGTTTTTT
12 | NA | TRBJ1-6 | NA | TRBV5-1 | CASRQDNSPLHF | TGCGCCAGCAGACAGGATAATTCACCCCTCCACTTT
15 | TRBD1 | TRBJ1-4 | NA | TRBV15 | CATSSGQGAGEKLFF | TGTGCCACCAGCAGTGGACAGGGGGCAGGGGAAAAACTGTTTTTT
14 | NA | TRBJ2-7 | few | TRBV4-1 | CASSQGLTLYEQYF | TGCGCCAGCAGCCAAGGTTTGACCCTCTACGAGCAGTACTTC
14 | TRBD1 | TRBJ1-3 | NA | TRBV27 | CASSRQGAGNTIYF | TGTGCCAGCAGCAGACAGGGAGCTGGAAACACCATATATTTT
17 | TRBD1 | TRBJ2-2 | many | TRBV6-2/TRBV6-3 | CASSYPTGGAGTGELFF | TGTGCCAGCAGTTACCCGACAGGGGGCGCGGGCACCGGGGAGCTGTTTTTT
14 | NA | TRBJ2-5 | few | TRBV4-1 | CASSQGGVQETQYF | TGCGCCAGCAGCCAAGGGGGGGTTCAAGAGACCCAGTACTTC
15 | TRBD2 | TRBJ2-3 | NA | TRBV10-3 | CAISLGLSDTDTQYF | TGTGCCATCAGTTTGGGACTATCCGACACAGATACGCAGTATTTT
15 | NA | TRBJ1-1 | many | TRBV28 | CASSFRGSGNTEAFF | TGTGCCAGCAGTTTTCGGGGGTCGGGGAACACTGAAGCTTTCTTT
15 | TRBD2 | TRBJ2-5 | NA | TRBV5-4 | CASSSLGLAGETQYF | TGTGCCAGCAGCTCCCTGGGACTAGCGGGGGAGACCCAGTACTTC
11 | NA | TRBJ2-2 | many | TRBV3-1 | CASSQGGELFF | TGTGCCAGCAGCCAAGGGGGGGAGCTGTTTTTT
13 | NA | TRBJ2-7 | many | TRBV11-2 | CASSPTPIYEQYF | TGTGCCAGCAGCCCCACCCCAATCTACGAGCAGTACTTC
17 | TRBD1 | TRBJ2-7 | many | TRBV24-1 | CATSGRQGEGGLHEQYF | TGTGCCACCAGTGGCCGACAGGGGGAAGGTGGCCTCCACGAGCAGTACTTC
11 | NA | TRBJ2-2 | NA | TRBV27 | CATGYTGELFF | TGTGCCACCGGTTATACCGGGGAGCTGTTTTTT
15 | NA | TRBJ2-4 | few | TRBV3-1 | CASSREGIAKNIQYF | TGTGCCAGCAGCCGCGAGGGGATAGCCAAAAACATTCAGTACTTC
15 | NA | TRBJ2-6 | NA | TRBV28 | CASSRRRAGANVLTF | TGTGCCAGCAGCCGCCGAAGGGCTGGGGCCAACGTCCTGACTTTC
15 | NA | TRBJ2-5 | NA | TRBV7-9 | CASSSPKSAQETQYF | TGTGCCAGCAGCTCCCCCAAAAGTGCCCAAGAGACCCAGTACTTC
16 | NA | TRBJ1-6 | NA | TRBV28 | CASSLWAGAYNSPLHF | TGTGCCAGCAGTTTATGGGCAGGCGCCTATAATTCACCCCTCCACTTT
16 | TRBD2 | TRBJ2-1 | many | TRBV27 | CASSLYPSGGYNEQFF | TGTGCCAGCAGTTTATATCCTAGCGGGGGGTACAATGAGCAGTTCTTC
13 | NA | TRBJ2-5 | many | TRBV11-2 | CASSREVLETQYF | TGTGCCAGCAGCCGAGAGGTGCTGGAGACCCAGTACTTC
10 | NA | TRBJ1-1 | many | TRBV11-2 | CASSLAEAFF | TGTGCCAGCAGCTTAGCTGAAGCTTTCTTT
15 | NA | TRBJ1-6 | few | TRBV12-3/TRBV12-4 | CASRGGSSYNSPLHF | TGTGCCAGCAGAGGGGGGAGCTCCTATAATTCACCCCTCCACTTT
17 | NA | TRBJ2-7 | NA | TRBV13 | CASSPPPDTGGTYEQYF | TGTGCCAGCAGCCCCCCCCCGGACACTGGGGGAACCTACGAGCAGTACTTC
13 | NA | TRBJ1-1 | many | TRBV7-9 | CASSAGRNTEAFF | TGTGCCAGCAGCGCCGGGAGGAACACTGAAGCTTTCTTT
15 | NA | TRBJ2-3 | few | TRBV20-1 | CSAAPTGTRTDTQYF | TGCAGTGCTGCCCCCACCGGGACAAGGACAGATACGCAGTATTTT
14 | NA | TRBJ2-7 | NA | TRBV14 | CASSHNRQDYEQYF | TGTGCCAGCAGCCACAACCGCCAGGACTACGAGCAGTACTTC
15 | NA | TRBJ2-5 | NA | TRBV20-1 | CSARQASRGQETQYF | TGCAGTGCCCGCCAGGCCTCCCGGGGGCAAGAGACCCAGTACTTC
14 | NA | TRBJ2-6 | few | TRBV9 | CASNAAVGANVLTF | TGTGCCAGCAATGCGGCAGTTGGGGCCAACGTCCTGACTTTC
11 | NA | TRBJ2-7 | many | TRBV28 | CASKIDYEQYF | TGTGCCAGCAAAATAGACTACGAGCAGTACTTC
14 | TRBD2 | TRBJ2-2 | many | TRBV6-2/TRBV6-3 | CASSYAGGVGELFF | TGTGCCAGCAGTTATGCGGGAGGAGTCGGGGAGCTGTTTTTT
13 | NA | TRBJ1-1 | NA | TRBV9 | CASSRQVETEAFF | TGTGCCAGCAGTCGACAGGTTGAGACTGAAGCTTTCTTT
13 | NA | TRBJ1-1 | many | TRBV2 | CASGRKMNTEAFF | TGTGCCAGCGGACGGAAGATGAACACTGAAGCTTTCTTT
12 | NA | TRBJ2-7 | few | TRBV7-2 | CASSLDAYEQYF | TGTGCCAGCAGCTTAGACGCCTACGAGCAGTACTTC
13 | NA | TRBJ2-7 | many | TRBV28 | CASSPGDTYEQYF | TGTGCCAGCAGTCCTGGGGACACCTACGAGCAGTACTTC
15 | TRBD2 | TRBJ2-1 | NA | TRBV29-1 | CSVAYGTSGNYEQFF | TGCAGCGTTGCTTATGGGACTAGCGGGAACTATGAGCAGTTCTTC
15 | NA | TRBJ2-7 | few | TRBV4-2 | CASSQDGGPLYEQYF | TGTGCCAGCAGCCAAGATGGCGGACCTCTCTACGAGCAGTACTTC
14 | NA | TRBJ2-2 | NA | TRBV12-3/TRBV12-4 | CASSPGVRTGELFF | TGTGCCAGCAGTCCAGGGGTAAGAACCGGGGAGCTGTTTTTT
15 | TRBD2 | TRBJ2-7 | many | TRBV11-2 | CASSPIAGVQYEQYF | TGTGCCAGCAGCCCCATAGCGGGAGTTCAGTACGAGCAGTACTTC
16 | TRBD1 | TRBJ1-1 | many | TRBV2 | CASSSEGGQGFFRAFF | TGTGCCAGCAGTTCCGAGGGTGGACAGGGTTTCTTTCGGGCTTTCTTT
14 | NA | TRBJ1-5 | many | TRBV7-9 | CASSLTGLNQPQHF | TGTGCCAGCAGCTTAACAGGTCTTAATCAGCCCCAGCATTTT
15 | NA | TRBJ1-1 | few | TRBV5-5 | CASSFVGRLNTEAFF | TGTGCCAGCAGCTTTGTCGGACGGCTGAACACTGAAGCTTTCTTT
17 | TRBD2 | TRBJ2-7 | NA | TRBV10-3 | CAISVGLAGEGVDEQYF | TGTGCCATCAGTGTGGGACTAGCGGGAGAAGGGGTGGACGAGCAGTACTTC
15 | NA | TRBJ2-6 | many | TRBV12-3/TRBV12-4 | CASSTKSSGANVLTF | TGTGCCAGCAGTACCAAAAGCTCTGGGGCCAACGTCCTGACTTTC
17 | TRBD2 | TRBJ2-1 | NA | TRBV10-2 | CASSHPKLAGDYNEQFF | TGCGCCAGCAGTCACCCTAAACTAGCGGGAGATTACAATGAGCAGTTCTTC
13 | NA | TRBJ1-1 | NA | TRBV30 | CAWSVTWNTEAFF | TGTGCCTGGAGTGTAACATGGAATACTGAAGCTTTCTTT
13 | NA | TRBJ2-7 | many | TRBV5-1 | CASSSTQRREQYF | TGCGCCAGCAGCTCAACCCAGAGGAGGGAGCAGTACTTC
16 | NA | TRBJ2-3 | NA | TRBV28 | CASSLPPIPLTDTQYF | TGTGCCAGCAGTTTACCCCCTATCCCCCTCACAGATACGCAGTATTTT
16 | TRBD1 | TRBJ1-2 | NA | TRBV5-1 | CASSPNGGQGIGGYTF | TGCGCCAGCAGCCCCAACGGGGGACAGGGGATAGGAGGCTACACCTTC
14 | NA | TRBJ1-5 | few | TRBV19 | CASTTGTRNQPQHF | TGTGCCAGTACCACAGGTACCCGCAATCAGCCCCAGCATTTT
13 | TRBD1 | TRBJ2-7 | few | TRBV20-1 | CSASLDRGYEQYF | TGCAGTGCTAGTCTAGACAGGGGCTACGAGCAGTACTTC
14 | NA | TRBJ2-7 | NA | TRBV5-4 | CASSFDFSSYEQYF | TGTGCCAGCAGCTTCGACTTTTCCTCCTACGAGCAGTACTTC
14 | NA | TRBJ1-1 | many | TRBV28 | CASSPPNLGTEAFF | TGTGCCAGCAGCCCCCCTAACCTGGGGACTGAAGCTTTCTTT
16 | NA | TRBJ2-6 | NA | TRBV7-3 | CASSLQSSSGANVLTF | TGTGCCAGCAGCTTACAATCAAGCTCTGGGGCCAACGTCCTGACTTTC
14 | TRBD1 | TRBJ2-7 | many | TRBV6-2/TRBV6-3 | CASSYQGADYEQYF | TGTGCCAGCAGTTACCAGGGGGCAGATTACGAGCAGTACTTC
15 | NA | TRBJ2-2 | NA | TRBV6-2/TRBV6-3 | CASSQQAANTGELFF | TGTGCCAGCAGCCAGCAGGCAGCGAACACCGGGGAGCTGTTTTTT